These T cell receptor beta chains were read from a single sample in a study of blood T cell repertoires in COVID-19. Profiled with immunoSEQ multiplex PCR; TCRdb holds only in-frame clones, not every one. The sample lists 300,000 to 400,000 clones, around 88% seen once, with around 7.5% in the top ten. The material sequenced was peripheral blood. The receptor source for this set is a woman aged 55-70 years with COVID-19, enrolled during active disease. Both conserved end residues are part of each CDR3. The order of the fields is V gene, CDR3 length, clone size, J gene, D gene, CDR3 protein, CDR3 DNA. A D gene is named only where the DNA matches it firmly. Not every row has a clone size; where given, it reads once, few, many or a size class.

V: TRBV11-2; length: 15; size: -; J: TRBJ2-1; D: TRBD1; CDR3: CASSPTGSSYNEQFF; DNA: TGTGCCAGCAGCCCGACAGGGAGCTCCTACAATGAGCAGTTCTTC
V: TRBV7-8; length: 14; size: -; J: TRBJ2-2; D: -; CDR3: CASSLDTWTGELFF; DNA: TGTGCCAGCAGCCTAGACACGTGGACCGGGGAGCTGTTTTTT
V: TRBV29-1; length: 12; size: -; J: TRBJ1-2; D: TRBD1; CDR3: CSTEDRDYGYTF; DNA: TGCAGCACCGAGGACAGGGACTATGGCTACACCTTC
V: TRBV11-2; length: 14; size: -; J: TRBJ1-1; D: TRBD1; CDR3: CASSRDRGNTEAFF; DNA: TGTGCCAGCAGTAGGGACAGGGGGAACACTGAAGCTTTCTTT
V: TRBV6-5; length: 12; size: -; J: TRBJ2-7; D: -; CDR3: CALFRDSYEQYF; DNA: TGTGCCCTTTTCAGGGACTCCTACGAGCAGTACTTC
V: TRBV29-1; length: 13; size: -; J: TRBJ1-6; D: TRBD1; CDR3: CSVGDRENSPLHF; DNA: TGCAGCGTGGGGGACAGGGAGAATTCACCCCTCCACTTT
V: TRBV4-1; length: 13; size: -; J: TRBJ2-5; D: -; CDR3: CASSQYGQETQYF; DNA: TGCGCCAGCAGCCAATACGGTCAAGAGACCCAGTACTTC
V: TRBV27; length: 17; size: -; J: TRBJ1-1; D: -; CDR3: CASSLSWRGGSGTEAFF; DNA: TGTGCCAGCAGTTTGAGTTGGAGGGGAGGGTCGGGGACTGAAGCTTTCTTT
V: TRBV7-9; length: 17; size: few; J: TRBJ1-4; D: TRBD1; CDR3: CASSLAGQGATNEKLFF; DNA: TGTGCCAGCAGCTTAGCGGGACAGGGGGCAACTAATGAAAAACTGTTTTTT
V: TRBV6-2/TRBV6-3; length: 13; size: -; J: TRBJ1-5; D: -; CDR3: CASSLDSLQPQHF; DNA: TGTGCCAGCAGCCTGGACAGTCTTCAGCCCCAGCATTTT
V: TRBV11-2; length: 15; size: once; J: TRBJ2-5; D: TRBD1; CDR3: CASSLAPGGYETQYF; DNA: TGTGCCAGCAGCTTAGCGCCAGGGGGATATGAGACCCAGTACTTC
V: TRBV2; length: 14; size: -; J: TRBJ1-1; D: -; CDR3: CASSEALLGPEAFF; DNA: TGTGCCAGCAGTGAAGCGCTTCTGGGCCCTGAAGCTTTCTTT
V: TRBV6-5; length: 14; size: -; J: TRBJ1-6; D: -; CDR3: CASRLGAGASPLHF; DNA: TGTGCCAGCAGACTGGGTGCAGGGGCCTCACCCCTCCACTTT
V: TRBV7-8; length: 13; size: -; J: TRBJ2-7; D: -; CDR3: CASSLTTGVEQYF; DNA: TGTGCCAGCAGCTTAACCACGGGGGTCGAGCAGTACTTC
V: TRBV19; length: 15; size: once; J: TRBJ2-3; D: -; CDR3: CASSTRLSSRDTQYF; DNA: TGTGCCAGTAGTACCCGACTCAGTTCAAGAGATACGCAGTATTTT
V: TRBV11-2; length: 17; size: -; J: TRBJ1-2; D: TRBD1; CDR3: CASSFGTGGGGVYGYTF; DNA: TGTGCCAGCAGCTTTGGCACAGGGGGTGGTGGGGTGTATGGCTACACCTTC
V: TRBV30; length: 13; size: -; J: TRBJ1-6; D: -; CDR3: CAWTDTYNSPLHF; DNA: TGTGCCTGGACAGACACCTATAATTCACCCCTCCACTTT
V: TRBV13; length: 14; size: -; J: TRBJ1-4; D: TRBD1; CDR3: CASRSGQGNEKLFF; DNA: TGTGCCAGCAGGTCGGGACAGGGTAATGAAAAACTGTTTTTT
V: TRBV4-3; length: 13; size: -; J: TRBJ2-1; D: -; CDR3: CASSQEMEGRSFF; DNA: TGCGCCAGCAGCCAAGAGATGGAGGGAAGATCGTTCTTC
V: TRBV13; length: 14; size: -; J: TRBJ1-3; D: -; CDR3: CASSFGGSGNTIYF; DNA: TGTGCCAGCAGCTTCGGCGGCTCTGGAAACACCATATATTTT
V: TRBV12-3/TRBV12-4; length: 13; size: few; J: TRBJ1-3; D: -; CDR3: CARGPPPGNTIYF; DNA: TGTGCTCGGGGTCCCCCCCCTGGAAACACCATATATTTT
V: TRBV9; length: 13; size: few; J: TRBJ1-2; D: -; CDR3: CASSVGQAGGYTF; DNA: TGTGCCAGCAGCGTTGGGCAGGCGGGAGGCTACACCTTC
V: TRBV7-9; length: 12; size: -; J: TRBJ2-7; D: TRBD1; CDR3: CASSPQGHEQYF; DNA: TGTGCCAGCAGCCCACAGGGGCACGAGCAGTACTTC
V: TRBV7-2; length: 14; size: -; J: TRBJ2-3; D: -; CDR3: CASSPDASTDTQYF; DNA: TGTGCCAGCAGCCCAGATGCTAGCACAGATACGCAGTATTTT
V: TRBV30; length: 14; size: -; J: TRBJ2-5; D: TRBD2; CDR3: CAWSIAGGRETQYF; DNA: TGTGCCTGGAGTATAGCGGGGGGGCGCGAGACCCAGTACTTC
V: TRBV6-5; length: 15; size: -; J: TRBJ1-6; D: -; CDR3: CASTREGLGLAPLHF; DNA: TGTGCCAGCACCCGGGAGGGGCTCGGGTTGGCACCCCTCCACTTT
V: TRBV14; length: 13; size: -; J: TRBJ2-2; D: -; CDR3: CASSQAGTGELFF; DNA: TGTGCCAGCAGCCAAGCAGGAACCGGGGAGCTGTTTTTT
V: TRBV5-6; length: 16; size: -; J: TRBJ2-7; D: TRBD2; CDR3: CASSRLSGGRSYEQYF; DNA: TGTGCCAGCAGTCGATTGAGCGGGGGACGCTCCTACGAGCAGTACTTC
V: TRBV3-1/TRBV3-2; length: 14; size: -; J: TRBJ1-2; D: TRBD1; CDR3: CASSQDNRGDGYTF; DNA: TGTGCCAGCAGCCAAGATAACAGGGGAGATGGCTACACCTTC
V: TRBV12-3/TRBV12-4; length: 12; size: -; J: TRBJ1-2; D: TRBD1; CDR3: CASSLDRGGYTF; DNA: TGTGCCAGCAGTTTGGACAGGGGAGGCTACACCTTC
V: TRBV5-6; length: 15; size: -; J: TRBJ2-7; D: TRBD1; CDR3: CASTSGTGFSYEQYF; DNA: TGTGCCAGCACCTCCGGGACAGGGTTTTCCTACGAGCAGTACTTC
V: TRBV9; length: 13; size: once; J: TRBJ2-7; D: -; CDR3: CASSGETSYEQYF; DNA: TGTGCCAGCAGCGGCGAAACGTCCTACGAGCAGTACTTC
V: TRBV6-1; length: 15; size: once; J: TRBJ2-3; D: -; CDR3: CASSENRIQGDTQYF; DNA: TGTGCCAGCAGTGAGAATAGAATACAGGGAGATACGCAGTATTTT
V: TRBV5-5; length: 15; size: once; J: TRBJ2-3; D: TRBD1; CDR3: CASSSLQGATDTQYF; DNA: TGTGCCAGCAGCTCCCTCCAGGGGGCAACAGATACGCAGTATTTT
V: TRBV25-1; length: 16; size: -; J: TRBJ2-2; D: -; CDR3: CASQALTGRGTGELFF; DNA: TGTGCCAGCCAGGCCCTGACCGGTCGGGGCACCGGGGAGCTGTTTTTT
V: TRBV19; length: 17; size: -; J: TRBJ2-5; D: TRBD1; CDR3: CASSIVPGTGGVETQYF; DNA: TGTGCCAGTAGTATAGTCCCCGGGACAGGGGGCGTAGAGACCCAGTACTTC
V: TRBV5-4; length: 15; size: -; J: TRBJ2-5; D: TRBD1; CDR3: CASSSRDRAQETQYF; DNA: TGTGCCAGCAGCTCCAGGGACAGGGCTCAAGAGACCCAGTACTTC
V: TRBV7-2; length: 13; size: -; J: TRBJ1-6; D: -; CDR3: CASSLASNSPLHF; DNA: TGTGCCAGCAGCTTAGCTAGCAATTCACCCCTCCACTTT
V: TRBV9; length: 15; size: -; J: TRBJ1-6; D: TRBD1; CDR3: CASSAGTGGNSPLHF; DNA: TGTGCCAGCAGCGCGGGGACAGGTGGTAATTCACCCCTCCACTTT
V: TRBV10-1; length: 13; size: once; J: TRBJ1-2; D: -; CDR3: CASSEGHRYGYTF; DNA: TGCGCCAGCAGTGAGGGACACCGCTATGGCTACACCTTC
V: TRBV2; length: 16; size: few; J: TRBJ2-3; D: TRBD2; CDR3: CASRSGASGDTDTQYF; DNA: TGTGCCAGCAGGTCGGGGGCTAGCGGGGACACAGATACGCAGTATTTT
V: TRBV11-2; length: 14; size: -; J: TRBJ2-7; D: TRBD2; CDR3: CATKGSGDFYEQYF; DNA: TGTGCCACAAAAGGAAGCGGGGACTTCTACGAGCAGTACTTC
V: TRBV7-9; length: 13; size: -; J: TRBJ2-3; D: -; CDR3: CASSLNREDTQYF; DNA: TGTGCCAGCAGCTTGAATCGGGAAGATACGCAGTATTTT
V: TRBV30; length: 15; size: -; J: TRBJ2-1; D: TRBD2; CDR3: CAWSNLAGGPGLRFF; DNA: TGTGCCTGGAGTAACCTAGCGGGGGGGCCAGGTCTGAGGTTCTTC